This paragraph covers one T cell receptor (beta chain) sequence. Antigen unknown. The data are from a study of cytomegalovirus exposure and HLA in healthy donors. Overall study results and limits: Later on, a genetic analysis was performed. It linked a missense variant in DCLRE1C with V- and J-gene trimming of TCR beta. A later analysis showed TCR association rates differing by HLA locus, peaking at DRB1 and lowest at HLA-C. Of the V segments, some could not be distinguished, including TRBV6-2 and TRBV6-3, and were excluded. Later analysis identified several of the most significant clusters that appeared linked to common viral pathogens.

The PCR had 60 Vbeta and 13 Jbeta primers. Profiling relied on immunoSEQ multiplex PCR, and the TCRdb table lists in-frame clones only, not all of them. Of approximately 150,000 clones in the sample, nearly 80% were seen once. The CDR3 sequence is 15 residues long. Germline V gene sequence: CDR1 SGHAT, CDR2 FQNNGV. Trimming left V 6 bases short and J 1 base short, with 13 bases between. The receptor was isolated from a woman aged 40 to 50 in good health and CMV-seronegative. This chain connects TRBV11-2 to TRBJ1-3, with D perhaps matching TRBD1 (5 bases). Sequencing was carried out using PBMCs. The CDR3 here is CASSIGDGSGNTIYF. The DNA for the CDR3 is TGTGCCAGCAGTATAGGGGATGGATCTGGAAACACCATATATTTT.